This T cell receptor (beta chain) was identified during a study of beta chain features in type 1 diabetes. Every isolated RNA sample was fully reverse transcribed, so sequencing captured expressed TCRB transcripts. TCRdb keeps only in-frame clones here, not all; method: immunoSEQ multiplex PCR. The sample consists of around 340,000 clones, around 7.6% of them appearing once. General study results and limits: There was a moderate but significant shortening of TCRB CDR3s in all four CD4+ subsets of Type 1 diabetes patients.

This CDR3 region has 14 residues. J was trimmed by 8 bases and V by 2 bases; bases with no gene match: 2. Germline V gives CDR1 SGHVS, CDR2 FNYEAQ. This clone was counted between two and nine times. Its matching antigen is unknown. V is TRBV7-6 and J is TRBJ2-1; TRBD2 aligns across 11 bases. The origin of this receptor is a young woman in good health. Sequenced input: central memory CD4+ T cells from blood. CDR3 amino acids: CASSLTSGSHEQFF. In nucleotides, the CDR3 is TGTGCCAGCAGCTTAACTAGCGGGAGCCATGAGCAGTTCTTC.